The clone carrying this T cell receptor (beta chain) was detected a few times. There was relapse after autologous stem cell transplantation in every patient, and there was variation in brentuximab vedotin exposure. V was cut by 3 bases and J by 3 bases, with 9 bases left in between. There are 13 residues in the CDR3. The V gene's germline CDR1 is GTSNPN and CDR2 SVGIG (reference sequence). This sample was taken from a study of PD-1 blockade in classical Hodgkin lymphoma. Measured with immunoSEQ multiplex PCR; TCRdb has only the in-frame clones, and not every one. The sample has 90,000 to 120,000 clones, roughly nine tenths seen once.

This chain joins TRBV30 and TRBJ1-5; D gene ambiguous. The specimen was peripheral blood mononuclear cells (PBMCs), collected before the second cycle of nivolumab. The receptor's source is a human donor with classical Hodgkin lymphoma. CDR3 amino acids: CAWSVTDNQPQHF. The CDR3 DNA reads TGTGCCTGGAGCGTAACGGACAATCAGCCCCAGCATTTT.